These 10 T cell receptor beta chains were all obtained from the same sample, sequenced in a study of cytotoxic CD8 clonotypes in ibrutinib-treated CLL. TCRdb's table, derived via immunoSEQ multiplex PCR, lists solely in-frame clones and lacks some. The sample shows approximately 53,000 clones, over 65% of them seen only once. Sample: PBMCs, taken after 24 months of ibrutinib treatment. Every receptor here comes from a human donor with chronic lymphocytic leukemia.

The chain has TRBV6-7 and TRBJ2-5; 9 positions match TRBD2. TRBV6-7 is labeled an ORF, and its function is uncertain. The CDR3 totals 14 residues. Trimming took 11 bases from V and 5 from J; bases not matched to a gene: 12. The CDR3 is CARLWREGRETQYF. The CDR3 DNA reads TGTGCCCGACTATGGCGGGAGGGCCGTGAGACCCAGTACTTC.

The chain joins TRBV7-6 to TRBJ2-3; the D gene is possibly TRBD2 (6 bases). The germline CDR1 and CDR2 sequences are SGHVS and FNYEAQ. The CDR3 contains 16 residues. V was clipped by 2 bases and J by 2 bases, with 14 bases between them. CDR3 coding DNA: TGTGCCAGCAGCTTATCCCCCGGGAGTCCCACAGATACGCAGTATTTT. Translated, it gives CASSLSPGSPTDTQYF.

This rearrangement joins TRBV28 to TRBJ2-1, with 8 bases lining up with TRBD2. CDR1 is MDHEN, CDR2 SYDVKM, per germline. The trim removed 3 bases at V and 1 base at J, leaving 2 bases unmatched. The CDR3 is 15 amino acids. CDR3 sequence reads: CASSFGGRSYNEQFF. The CDR3 bases are TGTGCCAGCAGTTTTGGCGGGAGGTCCTACAATGAGCAGTTCTTC.

The rearrangement links TRBV5-1 to TRBJ2-5; 7 nucleotides align to TRBD2. The germline V gene encodes CDR1 SGHRS and CDR2 YFSETQ. J lost 3 bases, V lost 0 bases, and 8 bases had no gene match. This CDR3 is 16 amino acids long. The CDR3 protein is CASSLASRLAEETQYF. CDR3 DNA: TGCGCCAGCAGCTTGGCCAGTAGACTAGCCGAAGAGACCCAGTACTTC.

The rearrangement joins TRBV11-1 to TRBJ2-5; TRBD1 aligns across 9 bases. Trimming at V came to 5 bases and at J to 5 bases, leaving 6 bases not matched to a gene. Germline V lookup: CDR1 SGHAT, CDR2 FQDESV (reference sequence). The CDR3 runs 14 residues. CDR3 sequence reads: CASSRDREWETQYF. The CDR3 region has the DNA TGTGCCAGCAGCCGGGACAGGGAGTGGGAGACCCAGTACTTC.

The chain joins TRBV10-2 to TRBJ1-5, with D uncertain. V lost 2 bases, J lost 2 bases, and 7 bases lay in between. The CDR3 has 14 residues. The V gene's germline CDR1 is WSHSY and CDR2 SAAADI. This CDR3 is CASSEGRRNQPQHF. CDR3 in DNA: TGCGCCAGCAGTGAGGGTCGGCGCAATCAGCCCCAGCATTTT.

This chain connects TRBV30 to TRBJ2-7; the D gene is possibly TRBD1 (7 bases). The germline gives CDR1 GTSNPN, CDR2 SVGIG (reference sequence). V was clipped by 3 bases and J by 0 bases, with 15 bases between them. The length of the CDR3 is 15 residues. CDR3 sequence (DNA): TGTGCCTGGAGCGCGCTGCGGGACAGCTCCTACGAGCAGTACTTC. It encodes CAWSALRDSSYEQYF.

CDR3: CASNRGAGGTDTQYF. The DNA of the CDR3 is TGTGCCAGCAACCGTGGGGCGGGAGGGACAGATACGCAGTATTTT. The chain has TRBV9 and TRBJ2-3; 9 bases agree with TRBD2. This CDR3 contains 15 residues. After removal of 6 bases from V and 3 bases from J, the junction contained 8 bases not matched to a gene. Germline V gene data show CDR1 as SGDLS and CDR2 as YYNGEE.

This clone turned up a few times. This rearrangement joins TRBV9 to TRBJ2-7; 8 bases align to TRBD2. V shed 3 bases, J shed 3 bases, and the junction held 5 bases outside the gene matches. Germline CDR1 is SGDLS and CDR2 is YYNGEE. The CDR3 extends over 14 amino acids. In nucleotides, the CDR3 is TGTGCCAGCAGCGAAGGGACTAGTGGCTACGAGCAGTACTTC. Translated: CASSEGTSGYEQYF.

This clone was recorded a few times. The junction departs from germline at one end; a sequencing error may be responsible. The chain employs TRBV6-1 and TRBJ2-1; TRBD2 matches at 12 bases. CDR1 and CDR2 from the germline V gene are MNHNS and SASEGT. CDR3 length: 11 amino acids. The CDR3 nucleotides read TGTGCCACAGGGACTAGCGGGCGCCGGATCTTC. It translates to CATGTSGRRIF.